This T cell receptor (beta chain) comes out of a study of sequential checkpoint blockade in melanoma. On the study more broadly: First-line arms were nivolumab then ipilimumab, or the reverse, randomized 1:1.

The table came from immunoSEQ multiplex PCR; TCRdb's copy has only in-frame clones and leaves some out. Of about 12,000 clones listed, 65% to 85% are singletons. The CDR3 sequence is 15 residues long. Germline loops: CDR1 ENHRY, CDR2 SYGVKD. The J segment lost 2 bases and the V segment lost 5 bases, leaving 9 bases of the junction unmatched. This sample's treatment: randomized to nivolumab then ipilimumab (arm A) or the reverse (arm B). No patient had prior DNA-damaging chemotherapy. PBMC sorting kept live CD3+CD8+ cells without CD19 or CD56. This rearrangement joins TRBV10-3 to TRBJ2-7; TRBD1 matches 7 bases. This TCR was recovered from a human donor with melanoma. Sequences were derived from CD8+ T cells sorted from blood (inferred from file names), sampled from a patient given nivolumab and ipilimumab in sequence. CDR3 amino acids: CAISPRQGITYEQYF. As DNA, the CDR3 is TGTGCCATCAGTCCCCGACAGGGAATTACCTACGAGCAGTACTTC.